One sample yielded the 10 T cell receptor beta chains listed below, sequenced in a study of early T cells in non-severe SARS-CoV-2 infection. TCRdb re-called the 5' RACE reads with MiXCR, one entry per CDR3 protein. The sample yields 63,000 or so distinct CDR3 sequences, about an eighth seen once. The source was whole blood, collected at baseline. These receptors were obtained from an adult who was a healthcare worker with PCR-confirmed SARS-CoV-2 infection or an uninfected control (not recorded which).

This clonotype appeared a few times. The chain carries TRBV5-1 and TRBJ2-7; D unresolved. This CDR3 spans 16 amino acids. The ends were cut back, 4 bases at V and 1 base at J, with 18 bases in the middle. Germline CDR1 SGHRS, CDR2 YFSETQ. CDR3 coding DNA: TGCGCCAGCAGCAAGACCACGGGTCATACGTCCTACGAGCAGTACTTC. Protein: CASSKTTGHTSYEQYF.

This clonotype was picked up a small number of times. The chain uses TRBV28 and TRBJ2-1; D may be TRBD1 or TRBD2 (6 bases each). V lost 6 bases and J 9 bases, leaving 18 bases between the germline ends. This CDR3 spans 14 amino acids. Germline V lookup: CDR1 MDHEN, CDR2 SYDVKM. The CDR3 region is CASRIGGERREQFF. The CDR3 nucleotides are TGTGCCAGCAGGATCGGGGGCGAGCGGCGTGAGCAGTTCTTC.

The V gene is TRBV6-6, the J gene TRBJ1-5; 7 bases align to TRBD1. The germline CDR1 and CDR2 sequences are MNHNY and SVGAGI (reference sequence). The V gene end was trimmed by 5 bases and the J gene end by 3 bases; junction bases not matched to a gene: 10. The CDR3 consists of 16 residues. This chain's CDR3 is CASSLTGLQLNQPQHF. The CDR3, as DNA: TGTGCCAGCAGTCTGACAGGGCTCCAACTCAATCAGCCCCAGCATTTT.

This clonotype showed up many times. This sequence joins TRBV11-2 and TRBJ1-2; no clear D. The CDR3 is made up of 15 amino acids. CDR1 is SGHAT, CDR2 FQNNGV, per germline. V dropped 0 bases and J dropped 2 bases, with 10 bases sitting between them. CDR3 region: CASSLEGGKNYGYTF. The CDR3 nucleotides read TGTGCCAGCAGCTTAGAGGGAGGAAAAAACTATGGCTACACCTTC. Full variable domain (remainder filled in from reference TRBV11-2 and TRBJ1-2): EAGVAQSPRYKIIEKRQSVAFWCNPISGHATLYWYQQILGQGPKLLIQFQNNGVVDDSQLPKDRFSAERLKGVDSTLKIQPAKLEDSAVYLCASSLEGGKNYGYTFGSGTRLTVV.

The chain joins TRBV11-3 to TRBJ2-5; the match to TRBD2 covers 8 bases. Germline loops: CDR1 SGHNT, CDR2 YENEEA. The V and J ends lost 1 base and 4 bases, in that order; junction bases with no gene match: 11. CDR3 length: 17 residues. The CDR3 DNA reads TGTGCCAGCAGCTTAGTGATAGCGGGACTGGGGGCAGAGACCCAGTACTTC. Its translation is CASSLVIAGLGAETQYF.

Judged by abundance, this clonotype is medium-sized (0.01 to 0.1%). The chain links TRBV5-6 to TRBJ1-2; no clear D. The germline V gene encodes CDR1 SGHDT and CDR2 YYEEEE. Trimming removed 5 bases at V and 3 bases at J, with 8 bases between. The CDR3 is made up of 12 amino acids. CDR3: CASSPGDYGYTF. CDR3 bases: TGTGCCAGCAGTCCTGGGGACTATGGCTACACCTTC.

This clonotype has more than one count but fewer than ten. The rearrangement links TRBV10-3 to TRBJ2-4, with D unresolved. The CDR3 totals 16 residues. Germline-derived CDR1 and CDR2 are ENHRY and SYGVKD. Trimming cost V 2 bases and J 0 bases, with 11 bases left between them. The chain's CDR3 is CAISEIGPVAKNIQYF. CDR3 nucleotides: TGTGCCATCAGTGAGATCGGACCTGTAGCCAAAAACATTCAGTACTTC.

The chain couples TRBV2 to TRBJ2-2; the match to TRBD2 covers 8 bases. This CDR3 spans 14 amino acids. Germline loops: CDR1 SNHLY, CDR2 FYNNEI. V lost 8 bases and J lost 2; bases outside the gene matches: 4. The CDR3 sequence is CASREGLNTGELFF. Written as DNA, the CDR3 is TGTGCCAGCCGGGAGGGCCTAAACACCGGGGAGCTGTTTTTT.

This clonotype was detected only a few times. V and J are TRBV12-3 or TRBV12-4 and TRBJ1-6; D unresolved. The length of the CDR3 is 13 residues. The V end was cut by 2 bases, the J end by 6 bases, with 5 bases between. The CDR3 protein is CASSLSSNSPLHF. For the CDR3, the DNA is TGTGCCAGCAGTTTATCCAGTAATTCACCCCTCCACTTT.

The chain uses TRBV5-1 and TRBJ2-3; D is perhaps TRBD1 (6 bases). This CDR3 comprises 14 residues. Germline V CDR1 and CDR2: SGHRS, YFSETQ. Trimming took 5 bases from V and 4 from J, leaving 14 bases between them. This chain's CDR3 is CASREAGAADTQYF. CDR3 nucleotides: TGCGCCAGCAGGGAGGCAGGGGCAGCAGATACGCAGTATTTT.